The clone carrying this T cell receptor (beta chain) was counted a few times. Amplified TCR beta CDR3 regions came from RNA transcripts. Carried out on the TCR CDR3, a first-round RT-PCR used the HTBI primer set. TCRdb independently ran MiXCR on the multiplex PCR reads; one entry per CDR3 protein. The sample includes a few hundred thousand distinct CDR3 sequences, 15% to 18% seen only once; the top ten take roughly 26%. Germline assignment: CDR1 ENHRY and CDR2 SYGVKD. The CDR3 spans 15 residues. Trimming at V came to 5 bases and at J to 5 bases, leaving 11 bases not matched to a gene. The source of the sample is a study of T cells in Graves' hyperthyroidism and ophthalmopathy. Patients were excluded because of uncontrolled infection, other autoimmune disease, pregnancy or lactation.

The sequence came from a woman between 18 and 30 years old with Graves' hyperthyroidism that later progressed to Graves' ophthalmopathy. The chain combines TRBV10-3 with TRBJ2-7; 8 bases are a match to TRBD2. Sequencing was carried out using blood. In DNA, the CDR3 is TGTGCCATCAGTTCTGGAGGCGGGGGGCTGGACGAGCAGTACTTC. It specifies CAISSGGGGLDEQYF.